These T cell receptor beta chains were read from a single sample in a study of beta chain features in type 1 diabetes. Assay: immunoSEQ multiplex PCR; the TCRdb copy retains only in-frame clones and omits some. Of 95,000 to 150,000 clones listed, roughly 17% are singletons. The sequenced material came from central memory CD4+ T cells from blood. These TCRs come from a man younger than 40 with type 1 diabetes. Both conserved end residues are part of each CDR3. The D gene is left open where the match is weak. Not all rows give a size; the values are once, few, many and, for expanded clones, a class.

cdr3_nt,cdr3_aa,v_call,cdr3_length,j_call,clone_size,d_call
TGTGCCTGGAGTGTGTCTTTCACCGGGGAGCTGTTTTTT,CAWSVSFTGELFF,TRBV30,13,TRBJ2-2,few,.
TGCGCCAGCAGCCAAACGGGACTAGTTAGCACAGATACGCAGTATTTT,CASSQTGLVSTDTQYF,TRBV4-3,16,TRBJ2-3,many,TRBD2
TGTGCCAGCTCACCCCTTTTGCGGGGTGAAGCTTTCTTT,CASSPLLRGEAFF,TRBV18,13,TRBJ1-1,.,.
TGTGCCAGCAGTAAGGGACAGGGGGACACCGGGGAGCTGTTTTTT,CASSKGQGDTGELFF,TRBV7-9,15,TRBJ2-2,.,TRBD1
TGTGCCACACAGGTGGGCGGGGAGCTGTTTTTT,CATQVGGELFF,TRBV25-1,11,TRBJ2-2,.,.
TGTGCCAGCAGCGAGGGACTAGCGGGGGGTCAAGGCGAGCAGTACTTC,CASSEGLAGGQGEQYF,TRBV9,16,TRBJ2-7,few,TRBD2
TGCAGCGCACGGCAAAGGCTGGAGGACTACGAGCAGTACTTC,CSARQRLEDYEQYF,TRBV29-1,14,TRBJ2-7,.,.
TGTGCCAGCAGCGGGGCGTCACCCGGATCACCCCTCCACTTT,CASSGASPGSPLHF,TRBV9,14,TRBJ1-6,.,.
TGTGCCAGCAGCTTGCGGACTAGCGTCGATGAGCAGTTCTTC,CASSLRTSVDEQFF,TRBV7-8,14,TRBJ2-1,.,TRBD2
TGTGCCAGCAGCTTAGCGGACCCAGGGATCACTGAAGCTTTCTTT,CASSLADPGITEAFF,TRBV7-9,15,TRBJ1-1,.,.
TGTGCCAGCCAGGACAGGGTAGTCAATGAGCAGTTCTTC,CASQDRVVNEQFF,TRBV19,13,TRBJ2-1,few,TRBD1
TGTGCCAGCTCTCCCCGCTCCGGGACCCCTGGAGATACGCAGTATTTT,CASSPRSGTPGDTQYF,TRBV18,16,TRBJ2-3,few,.
TGTGCCAGCAGTTTGGGAGGGCCCGGTACGCAGTATTTT,CASSLGGPGTQYF,TRBV28,13,TRBJ2-3,.,TRBD2
TGCGCCAGCAGCCAATCACCCAATTCAGACACTGAAGCTTTCTTT,CASSQSPNSDTEAFF,TRBV4-3,15,TRBJ1-1,few,.
TGTGCCAGCAGGGATTTCGCGGGGGGCCACTACAATGAGCAGTTCTTC,CASRDFAGGHYNEQFF,TRBV2,16,TRBJ2-1,few,TRBD2
TGTGCCAGCAGCCAAGGCCGTGGGGGGGCAACCGAGCAGTACTTC,CASSQGRGGATEQYF,TRBV4-2,15,TRBJ2-7,.,.
TGTGCCAGCAGTGAAACCAGGGAAAATGAAGCTTTCTTT,CASSETRENEAFF,TRBV2,13,TRBJ1-1,.,.
TGTGCCAGCAGCAAAGGGGGGGCTAGCACAGATACGCAGTATTTT,CASSKGGASTDTQYF,TRBV21-1,15,TRBJ2-3,.,.
TGTGCCAGCCCTCCCGGGACTAGCGGGGGGCGAGGTATGCAGTATTTT,CASPPGTSGGRGMQYF,TRBV28,16,TRBJ2-3,.,TRBD2
TGTGCCAGCAGCGGGACAGCAACTAATGAAAAACTGTTTTTT,CASSGTATNEKLFF,TRBV7-2,14,TRBJ1-4,.,TRBD1
TGCGCCAGCAGCTACGGACAGGGGAACACTGAAGCTTTCTTT,CASSYGQGNTEAFF,TRBV5-1,14,TRBJ1-1,few,TRBD1
TGTGCCAGCAGCCCTTATAGCGGGGGGCTGAACAATGAGCAGTTCTTC,CASSPYSGGLNNEQFF,TRBV9,16,TRBJ2-1,.,TRBD2
TGTGCCAGCTCGACCTCTGGAAACACCATATATTTT,CASSTSGNTIYF,TRBV7-9,12,TRBJ1-3,few,.
TGTGCCGGTGCCTTAAAGTCCTCTGGGGCCAACGTCCTGACTTTC,CAGALKSSGANVLTF,TRBV2,15,TRBJ2-6,.,.
TGTGCCAGCAGCTTAGACCGGGGTATCACCTTC,CASSLDRGITF,TRBV7-9,11,TRBJ1-2,few,.
TGTGCCAGCAGCCCAGGGGCCCAAGAGACCCAGTACTTC,CASSPGAQETQYF,TRBV7-3,13,TRBJ2-5,.,.
TGTGCCAGCAGTTACGAATTTCGGTTGCCGGGGGAGACCCAGTACTTC,CASSYEFRLPGETQYF,TRBV6-5,16,TRBJ2-5,.,.
TGTGCCAGCAGCCCCCAGGGGGTGCTTTCCTACGAGCAGTACTTC,CASSPQGVLSYEQYF,TRBV7-9,15,TRBJ2-7,.,TRBD1
TGTGCCAGCAGCCAGTCAGGACTAGCGAGCTACGAGCAGTACTTC,CASSQSGLASYEQYF,TRBV7-2,15,TRBJ2-7,.,TRBD2
TGTGCCAGCAGCCCAGGGCAGTCCTACAATGAGCAGTTCTTC,CASSPGQSYNEQFF,TRBV5-4,14,TRBJ2-1,.,.
TGTGCCAGCAGTCGAGACAGGGCCCACTATGGCTACACCTTC,CASSRDRAHYGYTF,TRBV27,14,TRBJ1-2,.,TRBD1
TGCGCCAGCAGTCAGACTTCACGGCTCGGTGCGAACTATGGCTACACCTTC,CASSQTSRLGANYGYTF,TRBV23-1,17,TRBJ1-2,few,.
TGTGCCAGTGCCTCACAACGGAACACTGAAGCTTTCTTT,CASASQRNTEAFF,TRBV19,13,TRBJ1-1,.,.
TGTGCCAGCAGCGCGGAAGAGACCCAGTACTTC,CASSAEETQYF,TRBV9,11,TRBJ2-5,many,.
TGTGCCTGGCTTATGGGCGAGACCCAGTACTTC,CAWLMGETQYF,TRBV30,11,TRBJ2-5,.,.
TGCAGTGCAGGGATGGACAATGAGCAGTTCTTC,CSAGMDNEQFF,TRBV20-1,11,TRBJ2-1,.,.
TGTGCCAGCAGCCAAGATGCACAGGGCTATCAGCCCCAGCATTTT,CASSQDAQGYQPQHF,TRBV4-2,15,TRBJ1-5,few,.
TGTGCCAGCAGCTTAGCGCGACGGTTCGACCCCACCGGGGAGCTGTTTTTT,CASSLARRFDPTGELFF,TRBV7-8,17,TRBJ2-2,many,.
TGTGCCAGCAGCTTATTCGCGGGGGGGCCTTCAGAGACCCAGTACTTC,CASSLFAGGPSETQYF,TRBV7-2,16,TRBJ2-5,few,TRBD2
TGTGCCAGCAGCGTTTCAACAGGGGTTAATTCACCCCTCCACTTT,CASSVSTGVNSPLHF,TRBV9,15,TRBJ1-6,many,TRBD1
TGTGCCAGCAGTAGAGGGGGAGTGGAAAACACCATATATTTT,CASSRGGVENTIYF,TRBV6-5,14,TRBJ1-3,few,.